This TCR beta chain was profiled in a study of T cell responses to AZD1222 COVID-19 vaccine. Findings and caveats of the study: Repertoires were collected only later (after the peak T cell response had occurred).

About this clone: Its antigen is not known.

Second doses at about 4 or about 12 weeks were pooled. The CDR3 sequence is 16 residues long. V gave up 5 bases and J gave up 8 bases; unmatched junction bases: 8. Germline CDR1 and CDR2: SGHNT and YENEEA. TCRdb keeps only in-frame clones here, not all; method: immunoSEQ multiplex PCR. The sample has tens of thousands of clones, roughly 88% seen once; the top ten hold about 12%. This sequence originates from an adult who received the AZD1222 COVID-19 vaccine. The chain has TRBV11-3 and TRBJ2-1; TRBD2 aligns across 14 bases. Sequencing was performed on peripheral blood, taken 28 days after the second AZD1222 dose. DNA of the CDR3: TGTGCCAGCAGCCCGCCGGGACTAGCGGGAGCCCATGAGCAGTTCTTC. Protein: CASSPPGLAGAHEQFF.